Presented here are 5 T cell receptor beta chains from one specimen sequenced in a study of T-cell reconstitution after alpha-beta-depleted transplantation in children. A library of TCRbeta sequences, prepared with unique molecular identifiers, was generated. TCRdb re-called the PCR reads through MiXCR, storing one row per CDR3 protein. The sample records 55,000 to 90,000 distinct CDR3 sequences, over 4.5% being singletons. The material was PBMCs, mostly from graft donor cells, obtained 180 days after TCRalphabeta/CD19-depleted stem cell transplant. The receptor source for this set is a boy in the first two years of life who had a stem cell transplant for acute myeloid leukemia, so the T cells may come from the graft donor.

This clonotype was seen ten or more times. The V call is TRBV29-1, the J call TRBJ2-5; tentatively, D is TRBD1 (6 bases). This CDR3 spans 16 amino acids. V was cut by 7 bases and J by 2 bases, with 23 bases left in between. The germline CDR1 and CDR2 sequences are SQVTM and ANQGSEA. The CDR3 bases are TGCAGCGCTACTCAGGGGTACATGATCGAGCAAGAGACCCAGTACTTC. Its translation: CSATQGYMIEQETQYF.

This clonotype was detected many times. The V call is TRBV12-3 or TRBV12-4, the J call TRBJ2-1; D unresolved. The CDR3 covers 13 residues. V shed 7 bases and J shed 8 bases, with 15 bases lying between them. CDR3 protein: CASTDPLMDEQFF. CDR3 coding DNA: TGTGCCAGCACCGATCCTCTAATGGATGAGCAGTTCTTC.

In this sample, this clonotype turned up many times. This chain joins TRBV10-3 and TRBJ2-7; weak D call: TRBD2 (5 bases). This CDR3 has 13 residues. Trimming pared 2 bases from V and 4 bases from J, leaving 9 bases between. Germline V lookup: CDR1 ENHRY, CDR2 SYGVKD. CDR3 protein: CAISEGLTYEQYV. The CDR3 bases are TGTGCCATCAGTGAGGGACTGACTTACGAGCAGTACGTC.

This clonotype was counted at least ten times. The chain uses TRBV5-5 and TRBJ2-3, with D possibly called TRBD1 or TRBD2 (6 bases each). Germline CDR1 is SGHKS and CDR2 is YYEKEE (reference sequence). CDR3 size: 15 residues. Trimming shortened V by 0 bases and J by 3 bases, and 11 bases separated the two germline ends. The CDR3, as DNA: TGTGCCAGCAGCTTGGCTCGGGGGCCAACAGATACGCAGTATTTT. It is translated as CASSLARGPTDTQYF.

Many counts were recorded for this clonotype. The V call is TRBV18, the J call TRBJ2-7; 7 bases map to TRBD1. J was trimmed by 2 bases and V by 8 bases; bases with no gene match: 12. Germline V gene data show CDR1 as KGHSH and CDR2 as LQKENI. The CDR3 is 15 residues long. Here the CDR3 DNA reads TGTGCCAGCCGCTCCCCGGGACAGCCCCCCTACGAGCAGTACTTC. It codes for CASRSPGQPPYEQYF.